This T cell receptor (beta chain) was sequenced for a study of blood T cell repertoires in COVID-19. Across the study: T cells, B-cell-depleted T cells, or PBMCs provided the cDNA or gDNA that served as material.

Original methodology: How many nucleated cells were present was estimated from reference gene primer amplification. Profiled with immunoSEQ multiplex PCR; TCRdb holds only in-frame clones, not every one. The DNA was the basis for D and trimming; V, J and clone size are from that table. The sample records roughly 570,000 clones, about 88% being singletons. From germline, CDR1 is LNHDA and CDR2 SQIVND (reference sequence). The CDR3 has 15 amino acids. Trimming took off 5 bases at V and 0 bases at J, with 14 bases between the two ends. The source material was peripheral blood. The chain employs TRBV19 and TRBJ2-7; possible D gene TRBD1, 6 bases. This clonotype was obtained from a woman between 50 and 59 years old with COVID-19, enrolled during active disease. DNA for the CDR3: TGTGCCAGTAGTCCGGGACACCAGTTCTCCTACGAGCAGTACTTC. This codes for CASSPGHQFSYEQYF. Variable domain in full (rest from reference TRBV19 and TRBJ2-7): DGGITQSPKYLFRKEGQNVTLSCEQNLNHDAMYWYRQDPGQGLRLIYYSQIVNDFQKGDIAEGYSVSREKKESFPLTVTSAQKNPTAFYLCASSPGHQFSYEQYFGPGTRLTVT.